The rows below give T cell receptor beta chains drawn from one sample of a study of shared clonotypes between healthy human individuals. Sequencing used immunoSEQ multiplex PCR; TCRdb keeps in-frame clones, though not all of them. The sample records 300,000 to 400,000 clones, around 72% being singletons. The sequenced sample consisted of memory CD4+ T cells sorted from blood. The receptors here all came from a man under 40 in good health. CDR3s include the opening cysteine and the closing phenylalanine or tryptophan. D genes are given only for firm matches. Some rows have no size entry. The others give once, few or many, or a class for an expanded clone.

V gene	CDR3 length	clone size	J gene	D gene	CDR3 protein	CDR3 DNA
TRBV7-2	14	.	TRBJ2-5	.	CASSLGWGWETQYF	TGTGCCAGCAGCTTAGGGTGGGGTTGGGAGACCCAGTACTTC
TRBV28	16	.	TRBJ1-2	TRBD1	CASSYARTGGSYGYTF	TGTGCCAGCAGTTACGCTCGCACAGGGGGTAGCTATGGCTACACCTTC
TRBV5-1	13	.	TRBJ2-7	.	CASSKGRVYEQYF	TGCGCCAGCAGCAAGGGCAGGGTCTACGAGCAGTACTTC
TRBV7-8	17	.	TRBJ2-1	.	CASSLFSMGASYNEQFF	TGTGCCAGCAGCCTTTTTTCGATGGGGGCCTCCTACAATGAGCAGTTCTTC
TRBV5-1	15	.	TRBJ2-1	TRBD2	CASSLLTSDVNEQFF	TGCGCCAGCAGCTTGTTGACTAGCGATGTCAATGAGCAGTTCTTC
TRBV30	13	.	TRBJ2-4	.	CAWSPVGKNIQYF	TGTGCCTGGAGCCCCGTGGGAAAAAACATTCAGTACTTC
TRBV28	13	.	TRBJ2-7	.	CASSFGIPLEQYF	TGTGCCAGCAGTTTTGGGATCCCCCTCGAGCAGTACTTC
TRBV4-1	15	few	TRBJ2-7	TRBD1	CASSRGQGGTWEQYF	TGCGCCAGCAGCCGGGGACAGGGCGGTACGTGGGAGCAGTACTTC
TRBV27	13	.	TRBJ2-7	.	CASSLLSAYEQYF	TGTGCCAGCAGTTTGCTTTCGGCCTACGAGCAGTACTTC
TRBV28	12	.	TRBJ2-5	.	CASSPPLKTQYF	TGTGCCAGCAGTCCTCCTTTGAAGACCCAGTACTTC
TRBV5-1	14	few	TRBJ2-3	TRBD1	CASSPGQDTDTQYF	TGCGCCAGCAGTCCGGGACAGGACACAGATACGCAGTATTTT
TRBV2	14	.	TRBJ2-5	.	CASSLWRNQETQYF	TGTGCCAGCAGTCTTTGGAGGAACCAAGAGACCCAGTACTTC
TRBV7-4	16	.	TRBJ2-3	.	CASIYGLETPVDTQYF	TGTGCCAGCATCTATGGACTGGAGACGCCGGTGGATACGCAGTATTTT
TRBV5-1	14	once	TRBJ2-7	.	CASSLMTTGYEQYF	TGCGCCAGCAGCTTGATGACGACAGGCTACGAGCAGTACTTC
TRBV5-1	13	.	TRBJ2-1	.	CASSLGAGDEQFF	TGCGCCAGCAGCTTGGGGGCAGGGGATGAGCAGTTCTTC
TRBV6-1	12	.	TRBJ1-2	TRBD1	CATQTGGSGYTF	TGTGCCACCCAGACAGGGGGCTCTGGCTACACCTTC
TRBV6-1	13	.	TRBJ2-3	.	CASSGGGEDTQYF	TGTGCCAGCAGTGGTGGGGGTGAAGATACGCAGTATTTT
TRBV18	13	many	TRBJ2-1	.	CASSTDRANEQFF	TGTGCCAGCTCAACGGACCGAGCCAATGAGCAGTTCTTC
TRBV9	16	.	TRBJ2-7	TRBD2	CASSVGTSGISREQYF	TGTGCCAGCAGCGTAGGGACTAGCGGGATTTCGCGGGAGCAGTACTTC
TRBV5-1	14	few	TRBJ2-7	.	CASTYGGFPYEQYF	TGCGCCAGCACCTATGGCGGGTTTCCCTACGAGCAGTACTTC
TRBV7-9	15	.	TRBJ2-7	.	CASSFARELTYEQYF	TGTGCCAGCAGCTTCGCCCGGGAGTTAACCTACGAGCAGTACTTC